This T cell receptor (beta chain) was sequenced during a study of patients and donors after allogeneic stem cell transplantation. The CDR3 sequence is 14 residues long. One entry per CDR3 protein results from TCRdb running MiXCR on the RT-PCR reads. Here the sample spans about a million distinct CDR3 sequences, about a sixth being singletons. This clonotype originated in a human donor who was either an allogeneic HSCT recipient or a stem cell or donor lymphocyte infusion donor (not recorded which). It is not recorded whose cells these are; they may come from a transplant donor. The sequencing input was blood, either unsorted or a sorted T cell fraction (not recorded which). The genes are TRBV21-1 and TRBJ1-5; TRBD1, the table's D call, lacks a check against the DNA. TRBV21-1 is classified as a pseudogene. The CDR3 loop is CASSNPTGNQPQHF. The CDR3 nucleotides read TGTGCCAGCAGCAACCCGACAGGCAATCAGCCCCAGCATTTT.